These T cell receptor beta chains were read from a single sample in a study of cytomegalovirus exposure and HLA in healthy donors. Produced via immunoSEQ multiplex PCR; TCRdb's table is partial and in-frame only. The listing contains tens of thousands of clones. The source material was PBMCs. The receptors were gathered from a boy between 5 and 17 years old in good health and CMV-seronegative. Both conserved end residues are part of each CDR3. D genes are given only for firm matches.

j_call: TRBJ1-2; d_call: -; v_call: TRBV7-2; cdr3_aa: CASSQTGILYGYTF; cdr3_nt: TGTGCCAGCAGCCAAACAGGGATTCTCTATGGCTACACCTTC
j_call: TRBJ2-3; d_call: -; v_call: TRBV7-2; cdr3_aa: CASSYQTGTQYF; cdr3_nt: TGTGCCAGCAGTTACCAGACTGGTACGCAGTATTTT
j_call: TRBJ2-7; d_call: TRBD2; v_call: TRBV9; cdr3_aa: CASSVEGLASSYEQYF; cdr3_nt: TGTGCCAGCAGCGTAGAGGGACTAGCGAGCTCCTACGAGCAGTACTTC
j_call: TRBJ1-1; d_call: -; v_call: TRBV5-1; cdr3_aa: CASSLGASVNTEAFF; cdr3_nt: TGCGCCAGCAGCTTGGGGGCATCAGTGAACACTGAAGCTTTCTTT
j_call: TRBJ1-3; d_call: -; v_call: TRBV14; cdr3_aa: CASSLLPSGNTIYF; cdr3_nt: TGTGCCAGCAGCCTACTCCCGTCCGGAAACACCATATATTTT
j_call: TRBJ1-2; d_call: TRBD1; v_call: TRBV5-1; cdr3_aa: CASTAGGSWGGYTF; cdr3_nt: TGCGCCAGCACGGCAGGGGGCTCGTGGGGTGGCTACACCTTC
j_call: TRBJ1-1; d_call: -; v_call: TRBV6-5; cdr3_aa: CASSLSGLENTEAFF; cdr3_nt: TGTGCCAGCTCACTATCCGGGTTGGAGAACACTGAAGCTTTCTTT
j_call: TRBJ1-5; d_call: -; v_call: TRBV2; cdr3_aa: CASNGVSNQPQHF; cdr3_nt: TGTGCCAGCAACGGAGTAAGCAATCAGCCCCAGCATTTT
j_call: TRBJ1-1; d_call: -; v_call: TRBV29-1; cdr3_aa: CSSRGGDGMNTEAFF; cdr3_nt: TGCAGCTCCCGGGGGGGGGACGGAATGAACACTGAAGCTTTCTTT
j_call: TRBJ2-1; d_call: TRBD1; v_call: TRBV5-1; cdr3_aa: CASSLGQGMDEQFF; cdr3_nt: TGCGCCAGCAGCCTGGGACAGGGTATGGATGAGCAGTTCTTC
j_call: TRBJ1-5; d_call: -; v_call: TRBV7-2; cdr3_aa: CASSTWGTQPQHF; cdr3_nt: TGTGCCAGCAGCACATGGGGGACACAGCCCCAGCATTTT
j_call: TRBJ2-7; d_call: -; v_call: TRBV19; cdr3_aa: CASKIGKGAYEQYF; cdr3_nt: TGTGCCAGTAAAATTGGGAAGGGAGCCTACGAGCAGTACTTC
j_call: TRBJ2-3; d_call: -; v_call: TRBV7-2; cdr3_aa: CASTSGDTQYF; cdr3_nt: TGTGCCAGCACCAGCGGGGATACGCAGTATTTT
j_call: TRBJ2-5; d_call: -; v_call: TRBV5-1; cdr3_aa: CASSLTRLGRQATQYF; cdr3_nt: TGCGCCAGCAGCTTAACCCGACTAGGTCGGCAAGCGACCCAGTACTTC
j_call: TRBJ2-5; d_call: -; v_call: TRBV15; cdr3_aa: CATSRAEETQYF; cdr3_nt: TGTGCCACCAGCAGAGCCGAAGAGACCCAGTACTTC
j_call: TRBJ1-1; d_call: -; v_call: TRBV6-1; cdr3_aa: CASLGEGPEAFF; cdr3_nt: TGTGCCAGCCTCGGGGAAGGCCCTGAAGCTTTCTTT
j_call: TRBJ1-5; d_call: -; v_call: TRBV25-1; cdr3_aa: CASATGYNQPQHF; cdr3_nt: TGTGCCAGCGCCACAGGTTACAATCAGCCCCAGCATTTT
j_call: TRBJ1-1; d_call: -; v_call: TRBV14; cdr3_aa: CASSQSTRTEAFF; cdr3_nt: TGTGCCAGCAGCCAAAGCACGAGGACTGAAGCTTTCTTT
j_call: TRBJ2-7; d_call: TRBD2; v_call: TRBV14; cdr3_aa: CASSRGGGLKEQYF; cdr3_nt: TGTGCCAGCAGCCGCGGGGGGGGTTTAAAGGAGCAGTACTTC
j_call: TRBJ1-2; d_call: -; v_call: TRBV21-1; cdr3_aa: CASSKQAPDSLYGYTF; cdr3_nt: TGTGCCAGCAGCAAACAAGCCCCGGACAGCCTCTATGGCTACACCTTC
j_call: TRBJ2-1; d_call: TRBD2; v_call: TRBV7-8; cdr3_aa: CASSLVATSGNSGYNEQFF; cdr3_nt: TGTGCCAGCAGCTTAGTCGCGACTAGCGGGAACTCCGGTTACAATGAGCAGTTCTTC
j_call: TRBJ2-3; d_call: TRBD2; v_call: TRBV11-3; cdr3_aa: CASSPSRAGGTDTQYF; cdr3_nt: TGTGCCAGCAGCCCCTCCCGAGCGGGGGGCACAGATACGCAGTATTTT
j_call: TRBJ2-7; d_call: TRBD1; v_call: TRBV5-1; cdr3_aa: CASSSGTGVSVYEQYF; cdr3_nt: TGCGCCAGCAGCTCCGGGACAGGGGTTTCCGTCTACGAGCAGTACTTC
j_call: TRBJ2-3; d_call: TRBD2; v_call: TRBV4-3; cdr3_aa: CASSQASSREVPDTQYF; cdr3_nt: TGCGCCAGCAGCCAAGCATCTTCCCGGGAGGTTCCAGATACGCAGTATTTT
j_call: TRBJ2-1; d_call: -; v_call: TRBV7-9; cdr3_aa: CASSLRNGSYNEQFF; cdr3_nt: TGTGCCAGCAGCTTACGAAACGGGTCCTACAATGAGCAGTTCTTC